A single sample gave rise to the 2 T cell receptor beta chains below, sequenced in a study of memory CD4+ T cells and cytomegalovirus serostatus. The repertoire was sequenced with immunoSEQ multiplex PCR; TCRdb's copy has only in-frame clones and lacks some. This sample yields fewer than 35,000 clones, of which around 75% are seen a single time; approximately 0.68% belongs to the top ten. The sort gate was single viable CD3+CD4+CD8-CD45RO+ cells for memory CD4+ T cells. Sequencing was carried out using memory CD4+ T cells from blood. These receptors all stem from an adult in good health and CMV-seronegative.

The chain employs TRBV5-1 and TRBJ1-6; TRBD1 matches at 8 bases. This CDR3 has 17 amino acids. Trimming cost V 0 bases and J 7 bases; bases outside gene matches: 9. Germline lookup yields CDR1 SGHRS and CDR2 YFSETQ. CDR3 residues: CASSLGAGGTGNSPLHF. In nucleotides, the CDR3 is TGCGCCAGCAGCTTGGGAGCGGGCGGGACAGGAAATTCACCCCTCCACTTT.

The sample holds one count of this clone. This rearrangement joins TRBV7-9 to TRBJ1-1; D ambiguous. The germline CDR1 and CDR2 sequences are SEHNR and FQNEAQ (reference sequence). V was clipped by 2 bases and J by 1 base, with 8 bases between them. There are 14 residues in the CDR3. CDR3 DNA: TGTGCCAGCAGCTTACCATATGAGAACACTGAAGCTTTCTTT. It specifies CASSLPYENTEAFF.